What follows describes a single T cell receptor (beta chain). This specimen belongs to a study of T cells in Graves' hyperthyroidism and ophthalmopathy. Study as a whole: Peripheral blood sampling occurred at initial diagnosis, before any treatment.

Amplification yielded TCR beta CDR3 regions, with RNA transcripts as the source. A first-round RT-PCR of the TCR CDR3 used the HTBI primer set. TCRdb fed the multiplex PCR reads into MiXCR, producing one record per CDR3 protein. This sample has under 250,000 distinct CDR3 sequences, with around 17% found just once. Patients counted as stable if ophthalmopathy did not develop within 18 months. The authors took PBMCs from roughly 9.7 ml fresh peripheral blood. V was clipped by 4 bases and J by 5 bases, with 16 bases between them. Germline values: CDR1 SGDLS, CDR2 YYNGEE. There are 16 residues in the CDR3.

The receptor was isolated from a woman in her fifties or sixties with Graves' hyperthyroidism. The V call is TRBV9, the J call TRBJ1-6; D ambiguous. Sequenced material: blood. The CDR3 loop reads CASSPSIGSDNSPLHF. The CDR3, as DNA: TGTGCCAGCAGCCCCTCCATAGGGTCGGATAATTCACCCCTCCACTTT. The complete variable domain, with remaining parts taken from reference TRBV9 and TRBJ1-6, reads DSGVTQTPKHLITATGQRVTLRCSPRSGDLSVYWYQQSLDQGLQFLIQYYNGEERAKGNILERFSAQQFPDLHSELNLSSLELGDSALYFCASSPSIGSDNSPLHFGNGTRLTVT.